This T cell receptor beta chain stems from a study of OX40 agonist ivuxolimab in advanced cancers. In the study overall: The dose of intravenous ivuxolimab that patients received every 2 weeks ranged from 0.01 to 10 mg/kg.

The V and J ends lost 5 bases and 0 bases, in that order; junction bases with no gene match: 6. This CDR3 is 16 amino acids long. Germline CDR1 PRHDT, CDR2 FYEKMQ (reference sequence). Using immunoSEQ multiplex PCR, the repertoire was profiled, and TCRdb retains in-frame clones only, with some absent. The sample has about 80,000 clones; roughly 84% are singletons. The sequence came from an adult with an advanced solid tumor such as melanoma, head and neck, liver or kidney cancer. The sample was CD4+ or CD8+ T cells sorted from blood, taken in a trial of the OX40 agonist ivuxolimab. The V call is TRBV13, the J call TRBJ2-2; 7 bases line up with TRBD1. The CDR3: CASSALQGANTGELFF. In nucleotides, the CDR3 is TGTGCCAGCAGCGCGCTCCAGGGGGCGAACACCGGGGAGCTGTTTTTT.